The 32 T cell receptor beta chains below come from one sample, sequenced in a study of blood T cells in healthy people across ages. Primers used in a second PCR of roughly 7 to 11 cycles were a sample-barcoded 5' primer and a J-beta primer mix. TCRdb redid the calling of the 5' RACE reads with MiXCR, one entry per CDR3 protein. Counted here are approximately 810,000 distinct CDR3 sequences, under 35% occurring once; the ten biggest clones make up 15% to 20%. The specimen sequenced was blood. Receptor source: a woman older than 75 in good health.

For this clonotype: The junction differs from germline at one of its ends, possibly a read error. V usage is TRBV7-2 and J usage is TRBJ2-3, with 9 bases lining up with TRBD2. Germline-derived CDR1 and CDR2 are SGHTA and FQGNSA. The CDR3 extends over 16 amino acids. The CDR3 DNA reads as TGTGCCAGCAGCCGAGGTGGACTAGCGAACACGGATATGCAGTATTTT. This translates into CASSRGGLANTDMQYF.

This clonotype occurred a few times. This may arise from a read error, as a much more abundant clone is one base away. V usage is TRBV29-1 and J usage is TRBJ2-1; the match to TRBD2 covers 8 bases. This CDR3 is 14 amino acids long. Germline V CDR1 and CDR2: SQVTM, ANQGSEA. Trimming at V came to 6 bases and at J to 8 bases, leaving 12 bases not matched to a gene. The CDR3 sequence is CSVTGSSGCDEQFF. Written as DNA, the CDR3 is TGCAGCGTGACGGGGTCTAGCGGGTGCGATGAGCAGTTCTTC.

This clonotype was seen a few times. The rearrangement links TRBV5-1 to TRBJ2-2; D may be TRBD1 (5 bases). CDR1 SGHRS and CDR2 YFSETQ come from the germline V gene. V was pared by 6 bases and J by 5 bases, with 14 bases between. This CDR3 contains 14 residues. CDR3 bases: TGCGCCAGCACCGCCGGTTCAGGGACCGGGGAGCTGTTTTTT. It encodes CASTAGSGTGELFF.

This clonotype came up many times. The V and J genes are TRBV6-5 and TRBJ1-1; D is unclear. V was clipped by 0 bases and J by 2 bases, with 4 bases between them. Germline CDR1 is MNHEY and CDR2 is SVGAGI. This CDR3 has 13 residues. CDR3 loop: CASSYSSNTEAFF. DNA of the CDR3: TGTGCCAGCAGTTACTCGTCCAACACTGAAGCTTTCTTT.

The sample holds many counts of this clonotype. The chain carries TRBV27 and TRBJ2-1, with 7 nucleotides matching TRBD2. This CDR3 is built from 17 residues. The germline V gene has CDR1 MNHEY and CDR2 SMNVEV (reference sequence). V lost 3 bases, J lost 4 bases, and 12 bases stayed unmatched. The CDR3 DNA reads as TGTGCCAGCAGTTTCGGGACTACCTCCTTGGGTTACAATGAGCAGTTCTTC. Translating gives CASSFGTTSLGYNEQFF.

Concerning this clonotype: With a much larger clone just one base away, this may be a read error. The gene calls are TRBV7-9 and TRBJ1-2, with a weak D call TRBD1 (6 bases). CDR1 and CDR2 from the germline V gene are SEHNR and FQNEAQ (reference sequence). The germline V and J ends were trimmed by 8 bases and 5 bases, with 21 bases remaining between them. This CDR3 region has 15 residues. CDR3 sequence reads: CASGSGHNAVYGYTF. The CDR3, as DNA: TGTGCCAGCGGATCGGGACACAACGCGGTATATGGCTACACCTTC.

In its sample, this clonotype was seen a few times. At one end the junction does not follow the germline gene, possibly because of a read error. The chain has TRBV5-5 and TRBJ2-1; D perhaps matches TRBD2 (7 bases). CDR1 SGHKS and CDR2 YYEKEE come from the germline V gene (reference sequence). The CDR3 runs 17 residues. The CDR3 loop reads CASGLVGGGRKGVEQFF. For the CDR3, the DNA is TGTGCCAGCGGCTTGGTAGGGGGGGGGCGCAAGGGGGTTGAGCAGTTCTTC.

For this clonotype: Without the conserved terminal phenylalanine or tryptophan, this CDR3 likely stems from a read error. The DNA is left out, because the CDR3 cannot be placed on it with certainty; the CDR3 is given as TCRdb lists it. The CDR3 sequence is CASSYSGGPTDAEYS. This chain links TRBV12-3 or TRBV12-4 with TRBJ2-3; the table's TRBD1 call for D was not verified on the DNA. The CDR3 adds up to 15 amino acids, both ends counted.

The table lists this clonotype with many counts. The genes are TRBV6-5 and TRBJ2-1; the match to TRBD2 covers 8 bases. The V gene end was trimmed by 6 bases and the J gene end by 9 bases; junction bases not matched to a gene: 4. Germline V gene data show CDR1 as MNHEY and CDR2 as SVGAGI. This CDR3 region has 12 residues. CDR3: CASRRGAGEQFF. CDR3 sequence (DNA): TGTGCCAGCAGGCGGGGGGCGGGTGAGCAGTTCTTC.

Turning to this clonotype: At one end the junction does not follow the germline gene, possibly because of a read error. V gene TRBV20-1 combines with J gene TRBJ1-2, with unresolved D. The CDR3 consists of 11 residues. Germline loops: CDR1 DFQATT, CDR2 SNEGSKA (reference sequence). The chain's CDR3 is CSASWQNGCTF. In DNA form, the CDR3 reads TGCAGTGCTAGTTGGCAGAATGGCTGCACCTTC.

Only a few counts were recorded for this clonotype. A much more abundant neighbour one base away suggests this may be a read error. The rearrangement joins TRBV28 to TRBJ2-1; no clear D gene. The CDR3 has 12 amino acids. The germline gives CDR1 MDHEN, CDR2 SYDVKM. Trimming cost V 3 bases and J 13 bases, with 13 bases left between them. CDR3 DNA sequence: TGTGCCAGCAGTTTGGTTGAGGAGACCCAGTTCTTC. This gives the protein CASSLVEETQFF. Complete variable domain (other parts from reference TRBV28 and TRBJ2-1): DVKVTQSSRYLVKRTGEKVFLECVQDMDHENMFWYRQDPGLGLRLIYFSYDVKMKEKGDIPEGYSVSREKKERFSLILESASTNQTSMYLCASSLVEETQFFGPGTRLTVL.

The CDR3 DNA follows: TGCAGTGCTGCGGGGGGGTTGAGCTATGGCTACACCTTC. It codes for CSAAGGLSYGYTF. The chain carries TRBV20-1 and TRBJ1-2; the D gene is possibly TRBD1 (5 bases). The CDR3 totals 13 residues. V was cut by 5 bases and J by 4 bases, with 14 bases left in between. Germline V gene data show CDR1 as DFQATT and CDR2 as SNEGSKA (reference sequence).

This clonotype has a count of ten or more. The rearrangement uses TRBV2 and TRBJ2-5; either TRBD1 or TRBD2 may supply D (7 bases each). Germline CDR1 SNHLY, CDR2 FYNNEI. The length of the CDR3 is 14 residues. Trimming stripped 6 bases from V and 2 bases from J, with 13 bases between. CDR3 protein: CASRAGGGQETQYF. Written as DNA, the CDR3 is TGTGCCAGCAGGGCAGGGGGGGGACAAGAGACCCAGTACTTC.

Only a few counts were recorded for this clonotype. One junction end does not reproduce the germline sequence, and a read error may be involved. This chain uses TRBV24-1 with TRBJ2-1; D perhaps matches TRBD1 (6 bases). Germline V gene sequence: CDR1 KGHDR, CDR2 SFDVKD. The CDR3 runs to 14 residues. CDR3 residues: CATGDPPRTERRFF. The CDR3 nucleotides are TGTGCCACCGGTGATCCGCCTCGGACAGAAAGGCGGTTCTTC.

Worth noting for this clonotype: At one boundary the junction diverges from the germline segment, which might be a read error. The chain is built from TRBV5-1 and TRBJ1-1; 9 bases agree with TRBD1. The CDR3 spans 14 residues. Germline CDR1 reads SGHRS; CDR2 reads YFSETQ. The CDR3 is CASSLGQGGTEAIF. CDR3 coding DNA: TGCGCCAGCAGCTTGGGACAGGGGGGCACTGAAGCTATCTTT.

The V and J genes are TRBV11-2 and TRBJ2-2, with TRBD2 as a possible D gene (7 bases). V was trimmed by 5 bases and J by 8 bases, leaving 21 bases between them. This CDR3 is 16 amino acids long. Germline V gene data show CDR1 as SGHAT and CDR2 as FQNNGV. Here the CDR3 reads CASSVTVGGRTGELFF. The CDR3, as DNA: TGTGCCAGCAGCGTAACCGTCGGGGGGCGAACTGGGGAGCTGTTTTTT.

Of note for this clonotype: A read error may explain this, as a much larger clone is one base away. The chain is built from TRBV7-9 and TRBJ1-1; D may be TRBD1 (6 bases). V lost 7 bases to trimming and J lost 3 bases, with 18 bases between them. From germline, CDR1 is SEHNR and CDR2 FQNEAQ (reference sequence). The CDR3 has 15 residues. CDR3 nucleotides: TGTGCCAGCAAGGCGAGCAGGGGCGAGTACACTGAAGCTTTCTTT. Translated, it gives CASKASRGEYTEAFF.

About this clonotype: This may be a read error, as it is one base from a much larger clone. The V call is TRBV3-1, the J call TRBJ2-7; TRBD1 aligns across 7 bases. Germline CDR1 and CDR2: LGHDT and YNNKEL (reference sequence). V lost 4 bases and J lost 3; bases outside the gene matches: 6. The CDR3 contains 14 residues. The CDR3 coding sequence is TGTGCCAGCAGCCGGGGACAGACTTACTACGAGCAGTACTTC. It translates to CASSRGQTYYEQYF.

In regard to this clonotype: A much larger clonotype is one base distant, so this may be a read error. V and J are TRBV6-5 and TRBJ2-7, with TRBD2 matching 9 bases. Unmatched junction bases numbered 0, after V lost 0 bases and J lost 0 bases. The CDR3 is 15 residues long. CDR1 and CDR2 (germline): MNHEY, SVGAGI. As DNA, the CDR3 is TGTGCCAGCAGTTACTCTAGCGGGGGCTCCTACGAGCAGTACTTC. It yields the protein CASSYSSGGSYEQYF.

This clonotype was seen a few times. This sequence joins TRBV20-1 and TRBJ1-2; a weak D match, TRBD1 (5 bases). The CDR3 is made up of 15 amino acids. In germline, CDR1 is DFQATT, CDR2 SNEGSKA (reference sequence). Trimming cost V 0 bases and J 3 bases, with 14 bases left between them. As DNA, the CDR3 is TGCAGTGCTAGAGATTGGGGTGGGGGGGACTATGGCTACACCTTC. This sequence encodes CSARDWGGGDYGYTF.

This rearrangement joins TRBV7-2 to TRBJ1-1; tentative D call: TRBD1 (5 bases). Trimming cost V 2 bases and J 5 bases, with 12 bases left between them. Germline-derived CDR1 and CDR2 are SGHTA and FQGNSA. CDR3 length: 14 amino acids. The CDR3 DNA reads as TGTGCCAGCAGCTTATGGGGGGGGGGTACTGAAGCTTTCTTT. Encoded protein: CASSLWGGGTEAFF.

This clonotype has a handful of counts. V is TRBV4-3 and J is TRBJ2-1, with D perhaps assigned TRBD1 or TRBD2 (6 bases each). The CDR3 is 16 amino acids. V was trimmed by 3 bases and J by 4 bases, leaving 16 bases between them. In germline, CDR1 is LGHNA, CDR2 YSLEER. In DNA form, the CDR3 reads TGCGCCAGCAGCCAGGGTCGGGGGCGCGCTTACAATGAGCAGTTCTTC. This translates into CASSQGRGRAYNEQFF.

At least ten counts were recorded for this clonotype. CDR3 DNA sequence: TGCAGTGCCGACAGGGGTTCCTCCTACGAGCAGTACTTC. As protein: CSADRGSSYEQYF. The V and J genes are TRBV20-1 and TRBJ2-7; TRBD1 matches 8 bases. Germline V gene sequence: CDR1 DFQATT, CDR2 SNEGSKA (reference sequence). V lost 6 bases to trimming and J lost 0 bases; unmatched junction nucleotides: 4. The CDR3 has 13 amino acids.

This clonotype was recorded many times. V usage is TRBV6-6 and J usage is TRBJ2-4; the match to TRBD2 covers 12 bases. This CDR3 is built from 17 residues. The germline V gene encodes CDR1 MNHNY and CDR2 SVGAGI (reference sequence). Trimming took 8 bases from V and 0 from J; bases not matched to a gene: 8. Here the CDR3 reads CASSVLAGGIAKNIQYF. CDR3 in DNA: TGTGCCAGCTCCGTCCTAGCGGGGGGGATAGCCAAAAACATTCAGTACTTC.

This chain uses TRBV28 with TRBJ2-5; TRBD2 matches 11 bases. CDR1 is MDHEN and CDR2 is SYDVKM in the germline V gene. The junction had 11 bases not matched to a gene; V was cut back by 5 bases and J by 0 bases. The CDR3 covers 18 residues. The CDR3 protein is CASSPQFRLAGNQETQYF. In nucleotides, the CDR3 is TGTGCCAGCAGTCCTCAGTTTCGACTAGCGGGGAACCAAGAGACCCAGTACTTC.

The rearrangement joins TRBV20-1 to TRBJ1-5; D gene uncertain. CDR3 length: 15 amino acids. V lost 4 bases to trimming and J lost 0 bases, with 13 bases between them. Germline loops: CDR1 DFQATT, CDR2 SNEGSKA (reference sequence). CDR3 sequence: CSATDRRYSNQPQHF. The DNA for the CDR3 is TGCAGTGCTACTGACCGACGTTATAGCAATCAGCCCCAGCATTTT.

This clonotype turned up a few times. The gene calls are TRBV7-2 and TRBJ2-3, with 13 bases identical to TRBD2. Germline loops: CDR1 SGHTA, CDR2 FQGNSA. J lost 5 bases, V lost 2 bases, and 10 bases had no gene match. The CDR3 has 18 residues. For the CDR3, the DNA is TGTGCCAGCAGCTTAAGACTAGCGGGGGGAACTGGACAAGATACGCAGTATTTT. Translation: CASSLRLAGGTGQDTQYF.

There are a few counts of this clonotype. A clone one base away is much larger, so this may be a read error. J is TRBJ2-3 and V is TRBV12-3 or TRBV12-4; 7 bases agree with TRBD1. The CDR3 sequence is 14 residues long. V shed 2 bases, J shed 6 bases, and the junction held 5 bases outside the gene matches. The CDR3 spells CASSLIEGADTQYF. The CDR3 DNA reads as TGTGCCAGCAGTTTAATCGAGGGGGCTGATACGCAGTATTTT.

This clonotype was counted between two and nine times. This chain uses TRBV5-1 with TRBJ2-3; 12 bases agree with TRBD2. The CDR3 consists of 17 residues. The junction had 10 bases not matched to a gene; V was cut back by 4 bases and J by 4 bases. In germline, CDR1 is SGHRS, CDR2 YFSETQ. The CDR3 DNA reads TGCGCCAGCAGCCTCGCCTCTAGCGGGGGGGCGTCAGATACGCAGTATTTT. Translating gives CASSLASSGGASDTQYF.

Details on this clonotype: This may arise from a read error, as a much more abundant clone is one base away. The chain uses TRBV24-1 and TRBJ2-7; no clear D gene. The CDR3 is made up of 11 amino acids. CDR1 is KGHDR and CDR2 is SFDVKD in the germline V gene. The CDR3 reads CATRHFYERYF. DNA of the CDR3: TGTGCCACCCGACACTTCTACGAGCGGTACTTC.

About this clonotype itself: At one end the junction does not follow the germline gene, possibly because of a read error. The CDR3 loop is CASSEGDREGTEAVF. CDR3 DNA: TGTGCCAGCAGTGAGGGGGACAGGGAAGGCACTGAAGCTGTCTTT. The rearrangement joins TRBV25-1 to TRBJ1-1; 9 positions agree with TRBD1. The CDR3 runs to 15 residues. The germline CDR1 and CDR2 sequences are MGHDK and SYGVNS.

Notes on this clonotype: A read error may be the cause here, since a much bigger clone is one base away. This sequence joins TRBV10-3 and TRBJ1-2; no reliable D call. The length of the CDR3 is 15 residues. Germline loops: CDR1 ENHRY, CDR2 SYGVKD. As DNA, the CDR3 is TGTGCCATCAGTCAGTCAGTACTGGCTCGCCATGGCTACACCTTC. Translating it yields CAISQSVLARHGYTF.